The clone carrying this T cell receptor (beta chain) has a handful of counts. Some clones are missing from TCRdb's copy, which holds only in-frame ones; the method was immunoSEQ multiplex PCR. The sample records about 200,000 clones, around 78% being singletons. These data come from a study of cytomegalovirus exposure and HLA in healthy donors. Germline V gives CDR1 SNHLY, CDR2 FYNNEI. Deletions cut 2 bases from V and 6 bases from J, with 16 bases between. The CDR3 has 16 amino acids. The V call is TRBV2, the J call TRBJ2-2, with D possibly being TRBD1 or TRBD2 (5 bases each). The TCR originated in a woman under 30 in good health and CMV-seronegative. The sample consisted of PBMCs. The CDR3 reads CASSETGPGESGELFF. CDR3 nucleotides: TGTGCCAGCAGTGAAACGGGACCCGGGGAGTCCGGGGAGCTGTTTTTT.